Listed below are T cell receptor beta chains from one sample, sequenced in a study of OX40 agonist ivuxolimab in advanced cancers. Produced via immunoSEQ multiplex PCR; TCRdb's table is partial and in-frame only. The sample shows 75,000 to 90,000 clones, about 90% of them seen only once. The source material was CD4+ or CD8+ T cells sorted from blood, sampled in a trial of the OX40 agonist ivuxolimab. Receptor source: an adult with an advanced solid tumor such as melanoma, head and neck, liver or kidney cancer. CDR3s include the opening cysteine and the closing phenylalanine or tryptophan.

v_call	j_call	cdr3_aa
TRBV4-2	TRBJ2-1	CASSQDGGAYNEQFF
TRBV23-1	TRBJ1-6	CASSHWTGAPLHF
TRBV30	TRBJ2-4	CAWKLGNIQYF
TRBV27	TRBJ2-1	CATTLGYGAYNEQFF
TRBV19	TRBJ2-1	CASIPLAGGEVNEQFF
TRBV6-5	TRBJ1-2	CASSYRTGGGYGYTF
TRBV6-6	TRBJ2-3	CASMGLATDTQYF
TRBV28	TRBJ2-3	CASTLIIGTDTQYF
TRBV28	TRBJ2-1	CASSSRQGWDGSEQFF
TRBV9	TRBJ2-5	CASSAHFQETQYF
TRBV5-1	TRBJ2-7	CASSESGGSSYEQYF
TRBV28	TRBJ1-5	CASSPDRDNQPQHF
TRBV6-5	TRBJ1-1	CASSPGQNTEAFF
TRBV13	TRBJ2-3	CASSLRGLVGTDTQYF
TRBV28	TRBJ2-7	CASSGTGYEQYF
TRBV6-6	TRBJ1-6	CASSYKQGRYNSPLHF
TRBV2	TRBJ1-6	CASSVPETGNNSPLHF
TRBV27	TRBJ1-5	CASSLRGIQPQHF
TRBV14	TRBJ2-3	CASSQGELWGTDTQYF